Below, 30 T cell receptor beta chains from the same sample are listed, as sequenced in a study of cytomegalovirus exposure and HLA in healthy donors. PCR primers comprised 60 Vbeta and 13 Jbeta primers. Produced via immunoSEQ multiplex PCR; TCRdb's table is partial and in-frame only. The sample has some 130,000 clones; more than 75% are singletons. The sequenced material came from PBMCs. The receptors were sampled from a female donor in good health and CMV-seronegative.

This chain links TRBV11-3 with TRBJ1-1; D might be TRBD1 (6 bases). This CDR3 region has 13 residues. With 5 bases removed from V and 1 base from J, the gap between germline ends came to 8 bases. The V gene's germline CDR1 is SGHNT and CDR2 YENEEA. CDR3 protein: CASSQGQNTEAFF. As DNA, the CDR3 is TGTGCCAGCAGCCAGGGACAGAACACTGAAGCTTTCTTT.

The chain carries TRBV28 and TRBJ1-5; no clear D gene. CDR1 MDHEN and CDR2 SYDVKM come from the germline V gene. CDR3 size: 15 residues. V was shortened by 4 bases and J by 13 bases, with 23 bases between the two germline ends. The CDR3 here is CASSSARGPFLVQHF. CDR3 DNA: TGTGCCAGCAGTTCAGCCAGAGGGCCATTTTTGGTACAGCATTTT.

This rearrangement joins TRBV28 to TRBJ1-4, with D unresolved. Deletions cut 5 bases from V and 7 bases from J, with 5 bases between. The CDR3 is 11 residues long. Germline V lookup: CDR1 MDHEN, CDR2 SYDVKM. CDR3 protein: CASSLGEKLFF. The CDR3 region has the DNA TGTGCCAGCAGTCTAGGTGAAAAACTGTTTTTT.

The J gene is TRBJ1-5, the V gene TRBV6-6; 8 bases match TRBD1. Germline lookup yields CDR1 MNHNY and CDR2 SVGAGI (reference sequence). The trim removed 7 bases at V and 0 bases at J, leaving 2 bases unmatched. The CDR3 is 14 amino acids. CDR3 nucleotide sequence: TGTGCCAGCAACGACAGGGGTAGCAATCAGCCCCAGCATTTT. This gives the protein CASNDRGSNQPQHF.

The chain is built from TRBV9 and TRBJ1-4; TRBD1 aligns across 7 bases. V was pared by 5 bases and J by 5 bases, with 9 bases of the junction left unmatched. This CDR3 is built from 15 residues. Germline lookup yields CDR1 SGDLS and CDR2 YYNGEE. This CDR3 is CASSLRGQENEKLFF. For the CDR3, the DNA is TGTGCCAGCAGTCTCCGAGGACAGGAAAATGAAAAACTGTTTTTT.

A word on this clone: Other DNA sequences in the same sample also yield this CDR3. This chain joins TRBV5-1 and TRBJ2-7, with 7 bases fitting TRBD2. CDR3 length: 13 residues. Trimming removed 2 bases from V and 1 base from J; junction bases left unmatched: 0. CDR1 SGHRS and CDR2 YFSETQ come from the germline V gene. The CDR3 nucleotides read TGCGCCAGCAGCTTAGCGGGATCCTACGAGCAGTACTTC. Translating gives CASSLAGSYEQYF. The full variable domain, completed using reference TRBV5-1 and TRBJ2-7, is KAGVTQTPRYLIKTRGQQVTLSCSPISGHRSVSWYQQTPGQGLQFLFEYFSETQRNKGNFPGRFSGRQFSNSRSEMNVSTLELGDSALYLCASSLAGSYEQYFGPGTRLTVT.

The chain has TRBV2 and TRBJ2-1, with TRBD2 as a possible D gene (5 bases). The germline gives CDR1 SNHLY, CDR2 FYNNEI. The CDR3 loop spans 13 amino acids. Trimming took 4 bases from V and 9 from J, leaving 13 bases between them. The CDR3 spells CASSVNLAGEQFF. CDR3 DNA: TGTGCCAGCAGTGTTAATCTGGCGGGTGAGCAGTTCTTC.

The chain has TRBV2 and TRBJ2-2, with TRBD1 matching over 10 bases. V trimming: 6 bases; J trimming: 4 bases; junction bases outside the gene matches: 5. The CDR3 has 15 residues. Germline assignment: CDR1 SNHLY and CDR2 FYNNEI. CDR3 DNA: TGTGCCAGCAGACCGGGACAGGGGTCCACCGGGGAGCTGTTTTTT. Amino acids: CASRPGQGSTGELFF.

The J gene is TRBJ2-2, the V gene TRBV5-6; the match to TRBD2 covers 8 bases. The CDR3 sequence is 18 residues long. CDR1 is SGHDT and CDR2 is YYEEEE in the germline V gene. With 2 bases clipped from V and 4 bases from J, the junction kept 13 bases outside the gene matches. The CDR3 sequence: CASSFITVREGPTGELFF. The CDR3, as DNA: TGTGCCAGCAGCTTCATAACTGTTCGGGAGGGCCCCACCGGGGAGCTGTTTTTT.

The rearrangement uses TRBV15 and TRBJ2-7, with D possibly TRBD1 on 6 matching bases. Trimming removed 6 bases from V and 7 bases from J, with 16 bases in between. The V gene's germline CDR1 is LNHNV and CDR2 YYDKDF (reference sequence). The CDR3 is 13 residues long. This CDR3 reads CATRTGDGFEQYF. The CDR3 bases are TGTGCCACCAGGACAGGCGACGGGTTTGAGCAGTACTTC.

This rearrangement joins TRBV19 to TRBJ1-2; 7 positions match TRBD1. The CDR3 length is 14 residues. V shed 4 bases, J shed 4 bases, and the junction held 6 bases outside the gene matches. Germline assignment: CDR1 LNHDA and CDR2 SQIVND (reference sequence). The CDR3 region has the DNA TGTGCCAGTAGTAAACAGGGGTATCGCTATGGCTACACCTTC. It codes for CASSKQGYRYGYTF.

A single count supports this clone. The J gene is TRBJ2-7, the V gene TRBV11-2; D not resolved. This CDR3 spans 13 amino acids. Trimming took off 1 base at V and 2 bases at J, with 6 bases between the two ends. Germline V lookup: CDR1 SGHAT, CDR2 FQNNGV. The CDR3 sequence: CASSLGAPYEQYF. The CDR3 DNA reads TGTGCCAGCAGCTTAGGGGCCCCCTACGAGCAGTACTTC.

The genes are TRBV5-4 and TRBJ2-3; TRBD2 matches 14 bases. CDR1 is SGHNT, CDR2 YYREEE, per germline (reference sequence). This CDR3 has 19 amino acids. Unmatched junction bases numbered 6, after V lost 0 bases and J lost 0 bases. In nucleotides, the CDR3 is TGTGCCAGCAGCTTGGGGACTAGCGGGAGGCTTACTAGCACAGATACGCAGTATTTT. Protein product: CASSLGTSGRLTSTDTQYF.

The CDR3 sequence: CASSHPDLNEKLFF. In nucleotides, the CDR3 is TGCGCCAGCAGCCATCCGGACTTAAATGAAAAACTGTTTTTT. The chain joins TRBV4-1 to TRBJ1-4; D remains ambiguous. The CDR3 spans 14 residues. The V and J ends lost 3 bases and 5 bases respectively, with 10 bases between them. Germline-derived CDR1 and CDR2 are MGHRA and YSYEKL.

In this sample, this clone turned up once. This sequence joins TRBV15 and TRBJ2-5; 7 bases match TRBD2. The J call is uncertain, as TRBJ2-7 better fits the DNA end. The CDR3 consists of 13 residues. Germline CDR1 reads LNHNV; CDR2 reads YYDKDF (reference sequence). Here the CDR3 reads CATSSWTRVEQYF. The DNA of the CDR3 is TGTGCCACCAGCAGCTGGACTAGAGTCGAGCAGTACTTC.

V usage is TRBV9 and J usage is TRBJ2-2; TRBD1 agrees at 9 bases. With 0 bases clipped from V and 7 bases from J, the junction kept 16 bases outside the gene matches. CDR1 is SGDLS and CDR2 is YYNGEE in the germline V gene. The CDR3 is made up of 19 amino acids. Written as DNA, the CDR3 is TGTGCCAGCAGCGTAGCTTACCTACCGGGACAGGGAACGAGCGGGGAGCTGTTTTTT. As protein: CASSVAYLPGQGTSGELFF.

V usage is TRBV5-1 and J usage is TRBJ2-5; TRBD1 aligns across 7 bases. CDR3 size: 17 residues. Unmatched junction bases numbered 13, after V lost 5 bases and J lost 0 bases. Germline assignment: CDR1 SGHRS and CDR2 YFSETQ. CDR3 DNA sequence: TGCGCCAGCAGAGCTTATATGACAGGGCGGAACCAAGAGACCCAGTACTTC. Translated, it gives CASRAYMTGRNQETQYF.

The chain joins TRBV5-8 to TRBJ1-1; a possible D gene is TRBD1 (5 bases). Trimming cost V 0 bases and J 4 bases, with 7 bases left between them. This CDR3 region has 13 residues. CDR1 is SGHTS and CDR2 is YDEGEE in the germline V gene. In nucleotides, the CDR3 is TGTGCCAGCAGCTTGGAGCAGGGCACTGAAGCTTTCTTT. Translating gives CASSLEQGTEAFF.

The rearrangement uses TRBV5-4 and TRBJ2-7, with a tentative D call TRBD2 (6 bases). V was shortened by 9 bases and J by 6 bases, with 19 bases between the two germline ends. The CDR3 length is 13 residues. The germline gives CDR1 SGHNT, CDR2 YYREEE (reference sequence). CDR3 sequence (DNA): TGTGCCATCAATAAGGGTCTGGAGGGCGAGCAGTACTTC. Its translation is CAINKGLEGEQYF.

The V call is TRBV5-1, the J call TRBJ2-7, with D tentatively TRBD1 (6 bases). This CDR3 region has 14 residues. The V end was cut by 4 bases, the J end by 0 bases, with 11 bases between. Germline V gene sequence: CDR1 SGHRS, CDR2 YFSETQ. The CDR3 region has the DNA TGCGCCAGCAGCCCCAGGACAGACTCCTACGAGCAGTACTTC. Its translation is CASSPRTDSYEQYF.

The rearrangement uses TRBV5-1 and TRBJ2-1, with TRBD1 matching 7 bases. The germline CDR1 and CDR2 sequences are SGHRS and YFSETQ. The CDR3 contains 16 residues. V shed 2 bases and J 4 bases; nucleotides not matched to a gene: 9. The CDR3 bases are TGCGCCAGCAGCTTTCCCCCGGGACAGATATACAATGAGCAGTTCTTC. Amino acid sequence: CASSFPPGQIYNEQFF.

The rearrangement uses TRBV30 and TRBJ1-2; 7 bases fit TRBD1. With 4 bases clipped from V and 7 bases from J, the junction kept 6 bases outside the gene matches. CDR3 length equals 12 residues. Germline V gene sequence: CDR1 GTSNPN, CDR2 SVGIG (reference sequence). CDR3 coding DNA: TGTGCCTGGAACAGGGGCGGCCCTGGCTACACCTTC. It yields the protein CAWNRGGPGYTF.

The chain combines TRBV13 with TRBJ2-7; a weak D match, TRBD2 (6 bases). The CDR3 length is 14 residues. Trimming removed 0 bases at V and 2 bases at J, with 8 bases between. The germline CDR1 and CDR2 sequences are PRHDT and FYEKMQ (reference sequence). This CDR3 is CASSLGRDPYEQYF. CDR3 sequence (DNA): TGTGCCAGCAGCTTAGGGCGGGACCCCTACGAGCAGTACTTC. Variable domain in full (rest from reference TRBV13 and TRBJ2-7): AAGVIQSPRHLIKEKRETATLKCYPIPRHDTVYWYQQGPGQDPQFLISFYEKMQSDKGSIPDRFSAQQFSDYHSELNMSSLELGDSALYFCASSLGRDPYEQYFGPGTRLTVT.

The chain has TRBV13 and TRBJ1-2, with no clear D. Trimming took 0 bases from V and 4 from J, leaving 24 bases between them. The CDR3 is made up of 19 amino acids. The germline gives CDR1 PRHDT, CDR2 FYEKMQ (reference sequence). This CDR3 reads CASSLGSIRIGGSAYGYTF. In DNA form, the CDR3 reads TGTGCCAGCAGCTTAGGCTCGATTCGCATCGGAGGGTCCGCCTATGGCTACACCTTC.

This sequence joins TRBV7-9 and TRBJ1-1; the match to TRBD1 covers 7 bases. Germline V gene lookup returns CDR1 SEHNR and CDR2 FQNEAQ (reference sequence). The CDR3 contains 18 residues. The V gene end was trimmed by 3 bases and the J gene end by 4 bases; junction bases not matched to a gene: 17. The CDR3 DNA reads TGTGCCAGCAGCTTTAATATCCGGGACAGAACTTTGGGCACTGAAGCTTTCTTT. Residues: CASSFNIRDRTLGTEAFF.

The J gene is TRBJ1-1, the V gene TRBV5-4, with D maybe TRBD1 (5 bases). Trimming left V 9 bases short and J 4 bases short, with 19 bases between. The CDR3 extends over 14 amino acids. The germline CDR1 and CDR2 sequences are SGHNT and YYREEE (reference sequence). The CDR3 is CATSTSGWGTEAFF. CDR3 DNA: TGTGCCACCTCGACTTCAGGGTGGGGCACTGAAGCTTTCTTT.

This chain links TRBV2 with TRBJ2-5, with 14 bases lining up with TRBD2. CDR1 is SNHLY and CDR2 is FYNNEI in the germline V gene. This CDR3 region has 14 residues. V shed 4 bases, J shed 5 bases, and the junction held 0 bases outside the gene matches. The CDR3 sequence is CASSGLAGGETQYF. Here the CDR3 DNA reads TGTGCCAGCAGTGGACTAGCGGGAGGGGAGACCCAGTACTTC.

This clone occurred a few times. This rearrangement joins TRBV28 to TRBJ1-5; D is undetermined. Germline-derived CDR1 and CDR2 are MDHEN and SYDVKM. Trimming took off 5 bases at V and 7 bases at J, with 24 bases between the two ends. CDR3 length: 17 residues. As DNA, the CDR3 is TGTGCCAGCAGTCCCCCGCAAACGTCATACAGATTACAGCCCCAGCATTTT. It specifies CASSPPQTSYRLQPQHF.

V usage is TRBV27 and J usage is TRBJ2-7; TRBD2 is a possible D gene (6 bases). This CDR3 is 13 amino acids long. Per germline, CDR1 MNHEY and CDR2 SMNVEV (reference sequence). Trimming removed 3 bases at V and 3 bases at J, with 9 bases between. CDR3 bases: TGTGCCAGCAGTTTGGTGGAGGGCTACGAGCAGTACTTC. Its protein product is CASSLVEGYEQYF.

DNA of the CDR3: TGTGCCAGCAGTTACTCGGGGGGGAGAGATACGCAGTATTTT. The encoded protein is CASSYSGGRDTQYF. This rearrangement joins TRBV6-5 to TRBJ2-3; 7 bases are a match to TRBD2. The germline V gene encodes CDR1 MNHEY and CDR2 SVGAGI. CDR3 length: 14 amino acids. Losses at the gene ends were 0 bases for V and 5 bases for J; bases not matched to a gene: 2.